The 30 T cell receptor beta chains below come from one sample, sequenced in a study of response to subunit inactivated influenza vaccine. TCRdb reanalysed the RT-PCR reads using MiXCR and keeps one entry per CDR3 protein. The profile shows fewer than 800,000 distinct CDR3 sequences, 15% to 19% of them singletons. The sequenced sample was PBMCs from blood, obtained 12 days after vaccination. Every receptor here comes from a man aged 50-59 years who received an inactivated influenza vaccine.

The chain recombines TRBV29-1 with TRBJ1-2, with TRBD1 as a possible D gene (5 bases). The CDR3 covers 13 residues. CDR1 is SQVTM, CDR2 ANQGSEA, per germline. V was shortened by 4 bases and J by 0 bases, with 9 bases between the two germline ends. CDR3 sequence: CSVGTGPNYGYTF. The CDR3 nucleotides read TGCAGCGTTGGCACAGGACCTAACTATGGCTACACCTTC. Supplemented by reference TRBV29-1 and TRBJ1-2, the full variable domain reads SAVISQKPSRDICQRGTSLTIQCQVDSQVTMMFWYRQQPGQSLTLIATANQGSEATYESGFVIDKFPISRPNLTFSTLTVSNMSPEDSSIYLCSVGTGPNYGYTFGSGTRLTVV.

This clonotype was picked up one time. The gene calls are TRBV14 and TRBJ2-1; 7 nucleotides line up with TRBD2. Germline V gene sequence: CDR1 SGHDN, CDR2 FVKESK. The CDR3 is 14 residues long. J gave up 4 bases and V 6 bases, and 6 bases lay outside the gene matches. The CDR3 DNA sequence: TGTGCCAGCAGAGGGGAGGGGTTTTACAATGAGCAGTTCTTC. Translating gives CASRGEGFYNEQFF.

The chain has TRBV12-3 or TRBV12-4 and TRBJ2-7, with D perhaps matching TRBD2 (6 bases). With 3 bases removed from V and 5 bases from J, the gap between germline ends came to 17 bases. The length of the CDR3 is 15 residues. The CDR3 DNA reads TGTGCCAGCAGTTTTACTAGCCGGGGGTCAGACGAGCAGTACTTC. It specifies CASSFTSRGSDEQYF.

In this sample, this clonotype turned up a few times. The V and J genes are TRBV7-9 and TRBJ2-3; TRBD2 aligns across 11 bases. V was clipped by 5 bases and J by 4 bases; unmatched bases: 11. The germline V gene has CDR1 SEHNR and CDR2 FQNEAQ (reference sequence). The CDR3 spans 17 residues. The CDR3, as DNA: TGTGCCAGCAGCCCCATAGGTTTAGCGGGGGGGCCAGATACGCAGTATTTT. Its translation is CASSPIGLAGGPDTQYF.

This chain connects TRBV21-1 to TRBJ2-3. TRBV21-1 is given as a pseudogene. This CDR3 is 16 amino acids long. The CDR3 spells CASTRPLRAGTDTQYF. The CDR3 DNA follows: TGTGCCAGCACCAGGCCTTTGCGGGCAGGCACAGATACGCAGTATTTT.

This clonotype was counted only a few times. The CDR3 DNA is TGCAGTGCTAGTCCCGTAACTAGATCAGAGACCCAGTACTTC. This gives the protein CSASPVTRSETQYF. This sequence joins TRBV20-1 and TRBJ2-5, with a possible D match to TRBD2 (5 bases). Germline V gives CDR1 DFQATT, CDR2 SNEGSKA (reference sequence). Trimming cost V 3 bases and J 4 bases, with 15 bases left between them. The CDR3 totals 14 residues.

V usage is TRBV5-1 and J usage is TRBJ1-2, with 7 bases identical to TRBD1. The CDR3 covers 12 residues. V was clipped by 3 bases and J by 11 bases; unmatched bases: 7. The germline V gene encodes CDR1 SGHRS and CDR2 YFSETQ. CDR3 bases: TGCGCCAGCAGCTCGGGACAGACTTTATACACCTTC. It yields the protein CASSSGQTLYTF.

The CDR3 nucleotides are TGCAGTGCTAGAGCCCTTTCAGGGGGGGGCACTGAAGCTTTCTTT. This sequence encodes CSARALSGGGTEAFF. The J gene is TRBJ1-1, the V gene TRBV20-1; 7 bases are a match to TRBD1. This CDR3 spans 15 amino acids. J gave up 4 bases and V 1 base, and 9 bases lay outside the gene matches. Germline V gene data show CDR1 as DFQATT and CDR2 as SNEGSKA (reference sequence).

This clonotype was found a few times. The chain links TRBV12-3 or TRBV12-4 to TRBJ2-5; no clear D. The V gene lost 2 bases and the J gene lost 4 bases, with 8 bases spanning the gap. There are 13 residues in the CDR3. The chain's CDR3 is CASSLSFGETQYF. CDR3 nucleotide sequence: TGTGCCAGCAGTTTAAGTTTTGGAGAGACCCAGTACTTC.

The genes are TRBV5-1 and TRBJ2-5; D is perhaps TRBD2 (6 bases). CDR3 length: 16 residues. The germline gives CDR1 SGHRS, CDR2 YFSETQ. Trimming took 0 bases from V and 1 from J, leaving 13 bases between them. This CDR3 is CASSLGSGTSQETQYF. The CDR3, as DNA: TGCGCCAGCAGCTTGGGCTCCGGGACTTCCCAAGAGACCCAGTACTTC.

The chain couples TRBV29-1 to TRBJ2-3; 12 positions agree with TRBD2. Unmatched junction bases numbered 14, after V lost 0 bases and J lost 4 bases. This CDR3 comprises 19 residues. Germline CDR1 and CDR2: SQVTM and ANQGSEA. CDR3 sequence: CSVEDLQLAGGPKSDTQYF. The CDR3 coding sequence is TGCAGCGTTGAAGATCTTCAGCTAGCGGGAGGGCCGAAATCAGATACGCAGTATTTT.

This clonotype was detected only a few times. The genes are TRBV29-1 and TRBJ1-1; weak D call: TRBD1 (6 bases). The CDR3 length is 13 residues. Trimming removed 5 bases from V and 6 bases from J, with 16 bases in between. Germline CDR1 is SQVTM and CDR2 is ANQGSEA. CDR3 DNA sequence: TGCAGCGTTACACAGGGAGGAAGGGCTGAAGCTTTCTTT. Its translation: CSVTQGGRAEAFF.

This clonotype was detected ten times or more. This chain connects TRBV6-1 to TRBJ2-5; D remains unclear. CDR3 length equals 14 residues. Trimming pared 2 bases from V and 9 bases from J, leaving 16 bases between. The germline gives CDR1 MNHNS, CDR2 SASEGT. CDR3 loop: CASSEQASEFPQYF. DNA for the CDR3: TGTGCCAGCAGTGAACAAGCGTCTGAGTTCCCCCAGTACTTC.

The rearrangement joins TRBV13 to TRBJ2-5; tentative D call: TRBD2 (5 bases). The CDR3 consists of 15 residues. Germline CDR1 PRHDT, CDR2 FYEKMQ (reference sequence). V shed 5 bases and J shed 7 bases, with 20 bases lying between them. The CDR3, as DNA: TGTGCCAGCAGCCCTCAGCGGAACGTCAAGTGGACCCAGTACTTC. As protein: CASSPQRNVKWTQYF.

The chain joins TRBV18 to TRBJ2-1; TRBD2 might be the D (5 bases). V was trimmed by 3 bases and J by 9 bases, leaving 12 bases between them. This CDR3 is 13 amino acids long. Per the germline V gene, CDR1 is KGHSH and CDR2 is LQKENI. The CDR3 loop reads CASSPLAGSEQFF. Written as DNA, the CDR3 is TGTGCCAGCTCACCTCTAGCTGGTAGTGAGCAGTTCTTC.

In this sample, this clonotype turned up a few times. The gene calls are TRBV6-5 and TRBJ2-4, with TRBD2 identical over 9 bases. Trimming cost V 4 bases and J 2 bases; bases outside gene matches: 9. The CDR3 sequence is 17 residues long. The germline V gene has CDR1 MNHEY and CDR2 SVGAGI. The CDR3 DNA reads as TGTGCCAGCAGTTCCACCTTTAGCGGGAGTACCAAAAACATTCAGTACTTC. It specifies CASSSTFSGSTKNIQYF.

This clonotype was picked up a small number of times. The chain carries TRBV9 and TRBJ1-3; D uncertain. V shed 1 base and J shed 2 bases, with 13 bases lying between them. The germline V gene encodes CDR1 SGDLS and CDR2 YYNGEE. The CDR3 totals 16 residues. The CDR3, as DNA: TGTGCCAGCAGCGTAATGGCACTTGGAACTGGAAACACCATATATTTT. As protein: CASSVMALGTGNTIYF.

This clonotype was seen a handful of times. This chain connects TRBV7-8 to TRBJ1-6; D is undetermined. Trimming pared 5 bases from V and 10 bases from J, leaving 18 bases between. The V gene's germline CDR1 is SGHVS and CDR2 FQNEAQ. The CDR3 contains 15 residues. CDR3: CASSPLRFGGSPLHF. The DNA for the CDR3 is TGTGCCAGCAGCCCCTTGAGATTTGGTGGCTCACCCCTCCACTTT.

In its sample, this clonotype was seen a few times. This chain connects TRBV28 to TRBJ2-5, with D tentatively TRBD1 or TRBD2 (5 bases each). CDR1 is MDHEN and CDR2 is SYDVKM in the germline V gene. The V and J ends lost 5 bases and 1 base respectively, with 20 bases between them. The CDR3 is 17 residues long. The CDR3 sequence is CASSPLLVRDRQETQYF. Here the CDR3 DNA reads TGTGCCAGCAGTCCACTCCTTGTCCGGGACCGCCAAGAGACCCAGTACTTC.

In this sample, this clonotype turned up a few times. This chain links TRBV5-1 with TRBJ1-1, with a tentative D call TRBD1 (5 bases). This CDR3 has 14 residues. V lost 0 bases and J 11 bases, leaving 17 bases between the germline ends. The germline V gene has CDR1 SGHRS and CDR2 YFSETQ. CDR3 protein: CASSLEGVGVLAFF. CDR3 DNA sequence: TGCGCCAGCAGCTTGGAAGGGGTTGGCGTTTTGGCTTTCTTT. Filled out from reference TRBV5-1 and TRBJ1-1, the complete variable domain reads KAGVTQTPRYLIKTRGQQVTLSCSPISGHRSVSWYQQTPGQGLQFLFEYFSETQRNKGNFPGRFSGRQFSNSRSEMNVSTLELGDSALYLCASSLEGVGVLAFFGQGTRLTVV.

This clonotype was counted only a few times. The V gene is TRBV7-9, the J gene TRBJ1-1; a possible D gene is TRBD1 (6 bases). Germline CDR1 and CDR2: SEHNR and FQNEAQ (reference sequence). The CDR3 sequence is 15 residues long. V lost 0 bases, J lost 5 bases, and 13 bases lay in between. CDR3 bases: TGTGCCAGCAGCTTAGCAGACAGGAGTGGGACTGAAGCTTTCTTT. Translated, it gives CASSLADRSGTEAFF.

The chain carries TRBV15 and TRBJ2-7; D perhaps matches TRBD2 (7 bases). From germline, CDR1 is LNHNV and CDR2 YYDKDF (reference sequence). The CDR3 is 16 amino acids. Trimming stripped 0 bases from V and 3 bases from J, with 15 bases between. The CDR3 is CATSRDLYGGLYEQYF. Written as DNA, the CDR3 is TGTGCCACCAGCAGAGATCTCTACGGGGGGCTCTACGAGCAGTACTTC. Full variable domain (remainder filled in from reference TRBV15 and TRBJ2-7): DAMVIQNPRYQVTQFGKPVTLSCSQTLNHNVMYWYQQKSSQAPKLLFHYYDKDFNNEADTPDNFQSRRPNTSFCFLDIRSPGLGDTAMYLCATSRDLYGGLYEQYFGPGTRLTVT.

This clonotype was observed a handful of times. The V and J genes are TRBV28 and TRBJ2-4; no clear D gene. The V gene lost 6 bases and the J gene lost 0 bases, with 12 bases spanning the gap. Germline V gives CDR1 MDHEN, CDR2 SYDVKM. This CDR3 region has 15 residues. CDR3 amino acids: CASRGESLAKNIQYF. The DNA for the CDR3 is TGTGCCAGCAGAGGAGAAAGCCTAGCCAAAAACATTCAGTACTTC.

V usage is TRBV3-1 and J usage is TRBJ2-5; D perhaps matches TRBD1 (5 bases). CDR1 and CDR2 from the germline V gene are LGHDT and YNNKEL (reference sequence). This CDR3 has 15 amino acids. The V and J ends lost 4 bases and 7 bases respectively, with 19 bases between them. CDR3 in DNA: TGTGCCAGCAGCCCCACGACCTTACCTGGGGCGACCCAGTACTTC. This codes for CASSPTTLPGATQYF.

This clonotype was counted at least ten times. The chain has TRBV7-6 and TRBJ1-2, with TRBD1 matching 7 bases. This CDR3 has 15 residues. V was pared by 2 bases and J by 5 bases, with 8 bases of the junction left unmatched. Germline CDR1 and CDR2: SGHVS and FNYEAQ. In DNA, the CDR3 is TGTGCCAGCAGCTTATCCGTAACAGGGGAATATGGCTACACCTTC. It encodes CASSLSVTGEYGYTF.

This chain uses TRBV12-3 or TRBV12-4 with TRBJ2-5; 7 nucleotides match TRBD2. CDR3 length: 15 amino acids. The J segment lost 5 bases and the V segment lost 6 bases, leaving 12 bases of the junction unmatched. The CDR3 DNA sequence: TGTGCCAGCAGCTGGGGAGGGCAGAGATGGGAGACCCAGTACTTC. Its translation is CASSWGGQRWETQYF.

V is TRBV12-3 or TRBV12-4 and J is TRBJ2-2, with no clear D. The CDR3 totals 17 residues. Trimming pared 4 bases from V and 2 bases from J, leaving 17 bases between. CDR3 bases: TGTGCCAGCAGTTCACCCCCCCCGCGGAGCAACACCGGGGAGCTGTTTTTT. It translates to CASSSPPPRSNTGELFF.

This clonotype was seen more than once but under ten times. This rearrangement joins TRBV15 to TRBJ1-1; perhaps TRBD1 as D (5 bases). The CDR3 has 14 residues. V was trimmed by 2 bases and J by 2 bases, leaving 9 bases between them. Germline CDR1 reads LNHNV; CDR2 reads YYDKDF (reference sequence). For the CDR3, the DNA is TGTGCCACCAGCAGAAAGGGGTATAACACTGAAGCTTTCTTT. This gives the protein CATSRKGYNTEAFF.

The chain carries TRBV7-2 and TRBJ1-6; D is undetermined. This CDR3 comprises 15 residues. In germline, CDR1 is SGHTA, CDR2 FQGNSA. Trimming stripped 1 base from V and 8 bases from J, with 12 bases between. This CDR3 is CASSLGSGFDSPLHF. CDR3 DNA: TGTGCCAGCAGCTTAGGCTCGGGGTTTGATTCACCCCTCCACTTT.

This clonotype showed up just a few times. V and J are TRBV7-2 and TRBJ2-7; D gene unclear. Germline V gives CDR1 SGHTA, CDR2 FQGNSA. V lost 1 base, J lost 2 bases, and 12 bases lay in between. This CDR3 has 15 amino acids. For the CDR3, the DNA is TGTGCCAGCAGCTTAGACCTGGGTTCCCCCTACGAGCAGTACTTC. It specifies CASSLDLGSPYEQYF.